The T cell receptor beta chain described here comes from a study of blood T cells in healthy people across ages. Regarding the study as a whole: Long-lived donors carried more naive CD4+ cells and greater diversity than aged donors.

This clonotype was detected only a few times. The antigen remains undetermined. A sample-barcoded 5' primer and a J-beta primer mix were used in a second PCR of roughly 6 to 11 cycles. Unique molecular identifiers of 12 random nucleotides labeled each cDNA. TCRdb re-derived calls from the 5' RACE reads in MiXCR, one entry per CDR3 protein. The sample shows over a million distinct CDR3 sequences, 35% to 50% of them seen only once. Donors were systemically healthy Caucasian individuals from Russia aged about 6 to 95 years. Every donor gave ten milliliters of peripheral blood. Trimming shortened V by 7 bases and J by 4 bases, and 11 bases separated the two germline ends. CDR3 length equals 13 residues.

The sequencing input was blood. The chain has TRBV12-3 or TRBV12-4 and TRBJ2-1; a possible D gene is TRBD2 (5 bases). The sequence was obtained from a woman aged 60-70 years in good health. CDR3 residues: CASNGGHYNEQFF. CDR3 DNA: TGTGCCAGCAATGGAGGTCATTACAATGAGCAGTTCTTC.